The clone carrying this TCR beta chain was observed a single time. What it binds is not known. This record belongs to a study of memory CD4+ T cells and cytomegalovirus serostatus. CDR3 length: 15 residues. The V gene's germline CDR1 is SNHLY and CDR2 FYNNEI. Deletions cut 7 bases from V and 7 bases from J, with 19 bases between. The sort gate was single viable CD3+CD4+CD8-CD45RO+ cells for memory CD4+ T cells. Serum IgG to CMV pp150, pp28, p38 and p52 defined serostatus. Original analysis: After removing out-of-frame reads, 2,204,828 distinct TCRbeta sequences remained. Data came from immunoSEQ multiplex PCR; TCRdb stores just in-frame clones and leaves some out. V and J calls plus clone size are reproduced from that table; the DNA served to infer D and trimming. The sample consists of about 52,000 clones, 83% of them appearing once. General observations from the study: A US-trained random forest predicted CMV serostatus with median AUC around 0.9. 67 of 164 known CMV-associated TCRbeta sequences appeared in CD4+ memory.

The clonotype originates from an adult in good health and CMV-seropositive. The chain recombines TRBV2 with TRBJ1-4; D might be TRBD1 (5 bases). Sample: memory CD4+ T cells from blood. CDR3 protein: CASTIQGRWGEKLFF. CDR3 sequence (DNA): TGTGCCAGCACCATCCAGGGACGGTGGGGTGAAAAACTGTTTTTT.